The T cell receptor beta chain under discussion was sequenced for a study of beta chain features in type 1 diabetes. Investigators reverse transcribed all isolated RNA, so they sequenced expressed TCRB transcripts. Here immunoSEQ multiplex PCR was the method, and the copy in TCRdb shows in-frame clones only, minus some. The sample consists of hundreds of thousands of clones, over 10% of them appearing once. Details on this clone: Its antigen is as yet unknown.

This CDR3 region has 16 residues. V was cut by 0 bases and J by 4 bases, with 15 bases left in between. CDR1 is ENHRY and CDR2 is SYGVKD in the germline V gene. Study-level findings and limits: Shortening of TCRB CDR3s, moderate but significant, appeared in all four CD4+ subsets of Type 1 diabetes patients. Insertion counts at VDJ junctions were lower in type 1 diabetes patients, who also showed more deletions there.

The sequencing sample was made of naive CD4+ T cells from blood. The chain is built from TRBV10-3 and TRBJ2-5, with a possible D match to TRBD2 (5 bases). This clonotype was sampled from a man aged 18 to 30 with type 1 diabetes. CDR3 region: CAISESTRGSGETQYF. The CDR3 DNA sequence: TGTGCCATCAGTGAGTCGACTCGAGGGTCCGGAGAGACCCAGTACTTC.